A single TCR beta chain is shown here with its context. Antigen specificity is unknown. The data are from a study of PD-L1 blockade in urothelial cancer. Overall study context: The year 2014 saw patients start atezolizumab, 1,200 mg intravenously every 3 weeks. After treatment start, blood was analyzed at 3 weeks (second dose) and at 6 weeks. Study-level results: Enhanced expansion of tumor-associated blood clones at 3 weeks characterized durable-benefit patients.

Templates that were synthetic TCR analogs were spiked into each PCR. Assay used: immunoSEQ multiplex PCR; TCRdb lists only in-frame clones, some missing. In the table there are some 63,000 clones, roughly 79% of which are singletons. This sample's time point: pretreatment peripheral blood. Trimming cost V 4 bases and J 4 bases; bases outside gene matches: 6. CDR3 size: 14 residues. CDR1 is SGHDT and CDR2 is YYEEEE in the germline V gene. The TCR comes from a man aged 70-80 years with urothelial cancer. The sample consisted of PBMCs, taken around atezolizumab (anti-PD-L1) treatment. The rearrangement joins TRBV5-6 to TRBJ2-5, with 8 bases identical to TRBD2. The CDR3 DNA reads TGTGCCAGCAGCCCGGGAGGGTGGGGAGAGACCCAGTACTTC. The encoded protein is CASSPGGWGETQYF.